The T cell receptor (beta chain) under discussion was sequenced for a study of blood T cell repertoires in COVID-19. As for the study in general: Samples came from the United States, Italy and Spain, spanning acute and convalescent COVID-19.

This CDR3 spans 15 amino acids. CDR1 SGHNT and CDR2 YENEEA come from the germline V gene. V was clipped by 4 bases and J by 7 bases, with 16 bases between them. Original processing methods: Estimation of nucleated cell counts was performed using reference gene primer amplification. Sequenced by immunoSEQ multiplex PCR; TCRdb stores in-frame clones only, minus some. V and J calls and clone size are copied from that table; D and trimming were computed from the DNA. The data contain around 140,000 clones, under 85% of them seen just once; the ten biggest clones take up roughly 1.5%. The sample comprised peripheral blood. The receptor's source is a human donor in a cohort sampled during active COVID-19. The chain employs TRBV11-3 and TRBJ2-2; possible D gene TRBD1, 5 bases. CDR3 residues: CASSYSSGLVGELFF. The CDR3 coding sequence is TGTGCCAGCAGCTATAGTTCAGGGCTGGTCGGGGAGCTGTTTTTT.